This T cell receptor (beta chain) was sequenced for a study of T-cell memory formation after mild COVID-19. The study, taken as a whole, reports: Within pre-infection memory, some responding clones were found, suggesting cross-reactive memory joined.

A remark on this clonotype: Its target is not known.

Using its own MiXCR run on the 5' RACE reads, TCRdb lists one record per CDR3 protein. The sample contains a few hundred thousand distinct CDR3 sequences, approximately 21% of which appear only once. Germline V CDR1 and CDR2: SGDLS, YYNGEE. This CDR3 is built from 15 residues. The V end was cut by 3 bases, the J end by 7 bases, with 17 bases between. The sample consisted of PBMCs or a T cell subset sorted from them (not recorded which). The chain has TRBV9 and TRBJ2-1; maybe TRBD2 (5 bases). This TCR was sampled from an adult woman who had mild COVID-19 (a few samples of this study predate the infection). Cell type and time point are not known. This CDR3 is CASSAPIGVLNEQFF. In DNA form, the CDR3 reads TGTGCCAGCAGCGCACCCATCGGGGTTTTAAATGAGCAGTTCTTC.